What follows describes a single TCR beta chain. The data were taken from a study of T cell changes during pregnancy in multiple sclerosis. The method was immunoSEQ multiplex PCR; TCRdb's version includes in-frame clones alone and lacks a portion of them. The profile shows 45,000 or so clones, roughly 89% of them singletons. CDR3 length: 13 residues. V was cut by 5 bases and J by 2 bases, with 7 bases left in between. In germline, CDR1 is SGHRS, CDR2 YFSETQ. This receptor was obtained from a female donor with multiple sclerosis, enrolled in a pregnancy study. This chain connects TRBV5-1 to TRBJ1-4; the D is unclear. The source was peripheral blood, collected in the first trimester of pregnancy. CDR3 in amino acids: CASRGETNEKLFF. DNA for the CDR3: TGCGCCAGCAGGGGAGAGACTAATGAAAAACTGTTTTTT.